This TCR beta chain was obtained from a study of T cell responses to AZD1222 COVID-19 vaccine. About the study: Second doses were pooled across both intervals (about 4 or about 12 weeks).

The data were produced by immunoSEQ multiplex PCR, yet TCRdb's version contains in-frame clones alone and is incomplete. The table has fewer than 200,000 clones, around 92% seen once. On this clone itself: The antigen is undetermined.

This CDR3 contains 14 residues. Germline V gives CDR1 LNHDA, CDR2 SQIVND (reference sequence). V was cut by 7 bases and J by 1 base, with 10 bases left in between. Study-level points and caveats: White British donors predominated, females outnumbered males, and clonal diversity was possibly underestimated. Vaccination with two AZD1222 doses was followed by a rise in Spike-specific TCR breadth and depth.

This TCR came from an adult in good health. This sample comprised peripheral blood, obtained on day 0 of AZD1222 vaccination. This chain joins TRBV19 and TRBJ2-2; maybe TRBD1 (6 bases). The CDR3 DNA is TGTGCCAGTATGAGGACAGAGAACACCGGGGAGCTGTTTTTT. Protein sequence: CASMRTENTGELFF.